These T cell receptor beta chains were read from a single sample in a study of identical twins. TCRdb reanalysed the 5' RACE reads using MiXCR and keeps one entry per CDR3 protein. The sample holds about 890,000 distinct CDR3 sequences, roughly 12% seen once. This same sample was also part of a study on yellow fever vaccine responses in identical twins.

Source material: PBMCs. These TCRs come from a woman aged 18-29 years in good health. CDR3s include the opening cysteine and the closing phenylalanine or tryptophan. The D gene is left open where the match is weak. Where a row states a size, it is once, few, many or the class of an expanded clone; other rows omit it.

>TRBV5-1|TRBD1|few|TRBJ2-3
TGCGCCAGCAGCTTCTACCCCCCGGGACAGGGTGTTGATACGCAGTATTTT
CASSFYPPGQGVDTQYF
>TRBV7-2|-|few|TRBJ2-5
TGTGCCAGCAGCTTAGCGCGCCTCTCCAAAGAGACCCAGTACTTC
CASSLARLSKETQYF
>TRBV10-3|-|few|TRBJ2-7
TGTGCCCGCGGGGCTAGCCTTTACGAGCAGTACTTC
CARGASLYEQYF
>TRBV23-1|-|-|TRBJ2-3
TGCGCCAGCACCCTCAATAGATCCTTAGGCACAGATACGCAGTATTTT
CASTLNRSLGTDTQYF
>TRBV2|-|-|TRBJ2-1
TGTGCCAGCAGGCGGACTACCCTTGACAATGAGCAGTTCTTC
CASRRTTLDNEQFF
>TRBV29-1|-|-|TRBJ2-5
TGCAGCGTTGAAGATGAGACCGGGGTGGGTGGGGAGACCCAGTACTTC
CSVEDETGVGGETQYF
>TRBV20-1|TRBD2|many|TRBJ2-1
TGCAGTGCTAGCTCGACTAGCGGTTTTGACAATGAGCAGTTCTTC
CSASSTSGFDNEQFF
>TRBV3-1|TRBD2|-|TRBJ2-1
TGTGCCAGCAGCCCCCCACGCGGGGGTAGAGGCAATGAGCAGTTCTTC
CASSPPRGGRGNEQFF
>TRBV5-6|-|many|TRBJ2-1
TGTGCCAGCAGCTTGCGCCATCTCTACAATGAGCAGTTCTTC
CASSLRHLYNEQFF
>TRBV12-3/TRBV12-4|-|many|TRBJ2-1
TGTGCCAGCAGTACCGGGACGTACGAGCAGTTCTTC
CASSTGTYEQFF
>TRBV7-9|-|many|TRBJ2-7
TGTGCCAGCGGGGAAGGGGGAGTTTACGAGCAGTACTTC
CASGEGGVYEQYF
>TRBV12-3/TRBV12-4|TRBD2|few|TRBJ2-7
TGTGCCAGCAGTTTAGCTCGCCTAGCGGGAGGTACAGAGCAGTACTTC
CASSLARLAGGTEQYF
>TRBV29-1|-|few|TRBJ2-1
TGCAGCGTCAAACAGGGTGACAATGAGCAGTTCTTC
CSVKQGDNEQFF
>TRBV4-1|TRBD1|few|TRBJ1-1
TGCGCCAGCAGCCAGACAGGGGGGGAAGCTTTCTTT
CASSQTGGEAFF
>TRBV20-1|TRBD1|-|TRBJ1-6
TGCAGTGCTCTAGTACAGGGGGCCGGGAGTTCACCCCTCCACTTT
CSALVQGAGSSPLHF
>TRBV6-1|TRBD2|few|TRBJ2-3
TGTGCCAGCAGTCCTGGGCCGGGACTAGCGGGGGGCACAGATACGCAGTATTTT
CASSPGPGLAGGTDTQYF
>TRBV2|-|-|TRBJ1-6
TGTGCCAGCAGACCGGGACGGATTAATTCACCCCTCCACTTT
CASRPGRINSPLHF
>TRBV20-1|TRBD2|-|TRBJ2-1
TGCAGTGCAAACGGACTAGCGGGATTGTACAATGAGCAGTTCTTC
CSANGLAGLYNEQFF
>TRBV5-1|TRBD1|-|TRBJ2-2
TGCGCCAGCAAAGGGGACAGTAAAGGCGGGGAGCTGTTTTTT
CASKGDSKGGELFF
>TRBV7-3|-|few|TRBJ2-2
TGTGCCAGCAACTTCGGGGTGAACACCGGGGAGCTGTTTTTT
CASNFGVNTGELFF
>TRBV10-3|TRBD1|many|TRBJ1-5
TGTGCCATCAGGCCCGGGACAGGGGGCTACCAGCCCCAGCATTTT
CAIRPGTGGYQPQHF
>TRBV29-1|-|few|TRBJ2-4
TGCAGCGGGGGAAAGGCGGATGGTAAAAACATTCAGTACTTC
CSGGKADGKNIQYF
>TRBV12-3/TRBV12-4|-|-|TRBJ2-1
TGTGCCAGCAGAAGCTTGAGCTCTTCCTACAATGAGCAGTTCTTC
CASRSLSSSYNEQFF
>TRBV3-1|TRBD1|many|TRBJ1-1
TGTGCCAGCAGCCAAGAGGGACAGCTCAACACTGAAGCTTTCTTT
CASSQEGQLNTEAFF
>TRBV12-3/TRBV12-4|TRBD1|few|TRBJ1-2
TGTGCCAGCAGTTTAGAAGGAACAGGGGCTAACTATGGCTACACCTTC
CASSLEGTGANYGYTF
>TRBV27|-|-|TRBJ2-5
TGTGCCAGCAGTTACACCATCCTTTGGGAATTAAAGGAGACCCAGTACTTC
CASSYTILWELKETQYF
>TRBV20-1|-|few|TRBJ2-1
TGCAGTGCTAGGGGACCTGAGAACCGGGACTACAATGAGCAGTTCTTC
CSARGPENRDYNEQFF
>TRBV3-1|-|few|TRBJ2-4
TGTGCCAGCAGCCCCCGGCAGGGCCATCAGTACTTC
CASSPRQGHQYF
>TRBV7-6|-|few|TRBJ2-5
TGTGCCAGCAGCTTTACCGTTGGGACCCAGTACTTC
CASSFTVGTQYF
>TRBV11-2|-|many|TRBJ2-7
TGTGCCAGCAGACCATCACCCCGGGGGGACAGGTCCTACGAGCAGTACTTC
CASRPSPRGDRSYEQYF
>TRBV7-7|TRBD1|few|TRBJ2-1
TGTGCCAGCAGCTTAGTAGAGGGGGCGAATGAGCAGTTCTTC
CASSLVEGANEQFF
>TRBV19|TRBD2|-|TRBJ2-2
TGTGCCAGTAGTCGCCGAGGCGGAGGAGCGGGGGGGCCCACCGGGGAGCTGTTTTTT
CASSRRGGGAGGPTGELFF
>TRBV6-4|-|few|TRBJ1-2
TGTGCCAGCAGAAAAGAGTGGGGCTCTGGCTACACCTTC
CASRKEWGSGYTF
>TRBV20-1|-|many|TRBJ2-2
TGCAGTGCTTCAAGAGAAGTTCCCGGGGAGCTGTTTTTT
CSASREVPGELFF
>TRBV4-2|-|few|TRBJ1-1
TGTGCCAGCAGCCAAGTTACAGACACTGAAGCTTTCTTT
CASSQVTDTEAFF
>TRBV10-3|TRBD1|-|TRBJ1-1
TGTGCCACCCAGCTAGGACAGGGTTGGACTGAAGCTTTCTTT
CATQLGQGWTEAFF
>TRBV18|TRBD1|-|TRBJ2-3
TGTGCCAGCTCAACAGGGGGCTTGGCAGATACGCAGTATTTT
CASSTGGLADTQYF
>TRBV6-1|-|few|TRBJ1-5
TGTGCCAGCAGTGAAGAGAGGGGGATCAATCAGCCCCAGCATTTT
CASSEERGINQPQHF
>TRBV12-3/TRBV12-4|-|few|TRBJ2-5
TGTGCCAGCAACTTCGAGGGGGGAGGACCGCATGAGACCCAGTACTTC
CASNFEGGGPHETQYF
>TRBV5-1|TRBD1|-|TRBJ2-1
TGCGCCAGTATGGGACAGCGCTCCTACAATGAGCAGTTCTTC
CASMGQRSYNEQFF
>TRBV7-2|TRBD2|few|TRBJ2-1
TGTGCCAGCAGCTCGGTAGCGGGAAAGTTTTACAATGAGCAGTTCTTC
CASSSVAGKFYNEQFF
>TRBV25-1|-|-|TRBJ1-2
TGTGCCAGCAGTGACCCCACCGGACTCGTCCATGGCTACACCTTC
CASSDPTGLVHGYTF
>TRBV6-1|-|-|TRBJ1-1
TGTGCCAGCAGTGAATTGACTGGGACTGAAGCTTTCTTT
CASSELTGTEAFF
>TRBV27|TRBD2|-|TRBJ2-7
TGTGCCAGCAGAGCCGGGACTAGCGGGATCTCCTACGAGCAGTACTTC
CASRAGTSGISYEQYF
>TRBV5-1|-|few|TRBJ2-7
TGCGCCAGCAGCCCCTCACAGGACAGCGAGCAGTACTTC
CASSPSQDSEQYF
>TRBV6-1|-|-|TRBJ1-1
TGTGCCAGCAGTGACGACAACCGGGGGACTGAAGCTTTCTTT
CASSDDNRGTEAFF
>TRBV20-1|-|-|TRBJ2-3
TGCAGTGCTTCCGGTGGCCTAGCACTTATCACAGATACGCAGTATTTT
CSASGGLALITDTQYF
>TRBV6-2/TRBV6-3|TRBD2|few|TRBJ2-1
TGTGCCAGCACCCAAAGGGGTAGGACTAGACGGTTCTTC
CASTQRGRTRRFF